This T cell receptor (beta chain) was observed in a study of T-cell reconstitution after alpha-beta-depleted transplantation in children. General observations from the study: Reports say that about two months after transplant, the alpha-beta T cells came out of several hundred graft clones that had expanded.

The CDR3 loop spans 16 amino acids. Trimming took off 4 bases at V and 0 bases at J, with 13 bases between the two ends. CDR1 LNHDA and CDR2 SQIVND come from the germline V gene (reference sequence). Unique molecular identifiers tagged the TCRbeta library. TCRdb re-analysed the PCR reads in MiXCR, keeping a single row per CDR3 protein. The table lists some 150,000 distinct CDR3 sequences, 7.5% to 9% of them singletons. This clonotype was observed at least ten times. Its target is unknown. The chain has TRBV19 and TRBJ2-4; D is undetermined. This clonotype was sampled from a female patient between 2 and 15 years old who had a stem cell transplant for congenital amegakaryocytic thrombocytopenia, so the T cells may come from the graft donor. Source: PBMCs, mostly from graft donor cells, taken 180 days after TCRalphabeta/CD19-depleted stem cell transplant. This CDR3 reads CASSTTRNLAKNIQYF. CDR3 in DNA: TGTGCCAGTAGTACGACTCGGAATCTAGCCAAAAACATTCAGTACTTC.